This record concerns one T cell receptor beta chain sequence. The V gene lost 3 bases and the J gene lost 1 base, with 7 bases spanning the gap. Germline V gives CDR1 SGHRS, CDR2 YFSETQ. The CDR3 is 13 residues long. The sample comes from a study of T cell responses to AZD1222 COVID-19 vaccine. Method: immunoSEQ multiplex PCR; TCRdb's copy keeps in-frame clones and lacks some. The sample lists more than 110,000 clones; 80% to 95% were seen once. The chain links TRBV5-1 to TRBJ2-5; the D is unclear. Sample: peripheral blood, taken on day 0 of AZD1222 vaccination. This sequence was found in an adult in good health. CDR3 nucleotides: TGCGCCAGCAGCTCAACCCCCCAAGAGACCCAGTACTTC. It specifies CASSSTPQETQYF.